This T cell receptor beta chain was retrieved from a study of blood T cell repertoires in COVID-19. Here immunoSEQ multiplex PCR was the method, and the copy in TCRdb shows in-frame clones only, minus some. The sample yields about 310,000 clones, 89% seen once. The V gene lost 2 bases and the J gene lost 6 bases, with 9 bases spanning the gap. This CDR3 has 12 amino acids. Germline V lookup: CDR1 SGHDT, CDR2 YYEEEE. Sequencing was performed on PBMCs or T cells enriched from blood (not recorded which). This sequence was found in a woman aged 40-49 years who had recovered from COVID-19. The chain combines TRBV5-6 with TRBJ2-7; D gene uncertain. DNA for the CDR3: TGTGCCAGCAGCTTAACGGCTAGCGAGCAGTACTTC. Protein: CASSLTASEQYF.